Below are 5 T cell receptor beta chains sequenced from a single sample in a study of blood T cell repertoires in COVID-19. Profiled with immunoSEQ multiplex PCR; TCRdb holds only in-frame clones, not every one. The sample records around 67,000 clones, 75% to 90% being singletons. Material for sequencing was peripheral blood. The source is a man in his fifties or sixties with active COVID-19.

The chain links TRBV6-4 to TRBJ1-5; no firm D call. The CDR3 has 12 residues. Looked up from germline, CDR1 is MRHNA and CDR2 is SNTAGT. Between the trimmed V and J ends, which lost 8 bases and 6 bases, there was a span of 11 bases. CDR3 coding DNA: TGTGCCAGCTTTATAAAGCGTCAGCCCCAGCATTTT. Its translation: CASFIKRQPQHF.

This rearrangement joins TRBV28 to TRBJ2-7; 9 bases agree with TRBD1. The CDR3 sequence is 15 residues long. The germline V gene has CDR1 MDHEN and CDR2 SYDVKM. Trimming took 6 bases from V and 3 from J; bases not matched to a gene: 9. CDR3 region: CASRTGQGFYYEQYF. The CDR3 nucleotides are TGTGCCAGCAGAACTGGACAGGGGTTTTACTACGAGCAGTACTTC.

The CDR3 region is CAISENRGRETQYF. CDR3 nucleotides: TGTGCCATCAGTGAGAACAGGGGTAGGGAGACCCAGTACTTC. The chain is built from TRBV10-3 and TRBJ2-5, with 7 bases identical to TRBD1. The CDR3 extends over 14 amino acids. Germline V gene sequence: CDR1 ENHRY, CDR2 SYGVKD. Losses at the gene ends were 2 bases for V and 5 bases for J; bases not matched to a gene: 5.

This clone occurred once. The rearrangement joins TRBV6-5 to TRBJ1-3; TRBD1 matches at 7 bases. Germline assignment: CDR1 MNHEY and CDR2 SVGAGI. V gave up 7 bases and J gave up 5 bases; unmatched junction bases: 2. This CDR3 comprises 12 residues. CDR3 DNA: TGTGCCAGCAACAGGGGAAGAAACACCATATATTTT. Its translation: CASNRGRNTIYF.

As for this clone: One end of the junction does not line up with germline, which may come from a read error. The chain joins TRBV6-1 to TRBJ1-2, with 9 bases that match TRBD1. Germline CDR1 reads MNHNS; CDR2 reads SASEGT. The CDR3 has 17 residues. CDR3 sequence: CASGEMGTGQANYGYTF. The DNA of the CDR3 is TGTGCCAGCGGTGAGATGGGGACAGGGCAAGCTAACTATGGCTACACCTTC.